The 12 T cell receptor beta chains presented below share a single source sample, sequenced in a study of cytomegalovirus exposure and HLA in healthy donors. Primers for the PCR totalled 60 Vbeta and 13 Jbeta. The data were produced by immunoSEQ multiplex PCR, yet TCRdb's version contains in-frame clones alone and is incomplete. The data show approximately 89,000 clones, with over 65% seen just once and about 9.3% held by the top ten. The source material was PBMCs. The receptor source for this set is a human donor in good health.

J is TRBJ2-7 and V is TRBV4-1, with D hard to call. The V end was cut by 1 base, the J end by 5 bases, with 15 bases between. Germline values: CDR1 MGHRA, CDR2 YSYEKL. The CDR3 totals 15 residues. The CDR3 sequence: CASSQAPRSLHEQYF. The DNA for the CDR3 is TGCGCCAGCAGCCAAGCCCCGCGTTCTTTACACGAGCAGTACTTC.

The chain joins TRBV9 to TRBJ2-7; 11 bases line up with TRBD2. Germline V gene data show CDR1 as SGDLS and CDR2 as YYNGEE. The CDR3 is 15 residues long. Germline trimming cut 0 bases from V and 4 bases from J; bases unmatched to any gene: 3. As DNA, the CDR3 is TGTGCCAGCAGCGTAGATGCTAGCGGGAGGTACGAGCAGTACTTC. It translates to CASSVDASGRYEQYF.

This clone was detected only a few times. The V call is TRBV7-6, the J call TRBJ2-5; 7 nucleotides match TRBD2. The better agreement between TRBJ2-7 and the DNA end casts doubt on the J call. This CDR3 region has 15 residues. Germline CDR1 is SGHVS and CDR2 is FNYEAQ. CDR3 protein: CASSLALGGSYEQYF. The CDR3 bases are TGTGCCAGCAGCTTAGCGCTCGGGGGGAGCTACGAGCAGTACTTC.

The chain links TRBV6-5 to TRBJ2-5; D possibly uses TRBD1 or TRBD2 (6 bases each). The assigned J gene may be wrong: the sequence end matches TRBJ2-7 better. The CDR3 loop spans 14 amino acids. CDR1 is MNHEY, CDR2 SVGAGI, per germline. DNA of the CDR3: TGTGCCAGCAGTTACGGAGGGGGCTCCTACGAGCAGTACTTC. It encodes CASSYGGGSYEQYF.

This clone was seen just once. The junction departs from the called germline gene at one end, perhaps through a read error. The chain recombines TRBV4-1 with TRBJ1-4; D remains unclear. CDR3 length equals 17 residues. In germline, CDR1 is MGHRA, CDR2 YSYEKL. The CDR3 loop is CASSKDPVLATNEKLFF. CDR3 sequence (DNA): TGCGCCAGCAGCAAAGACCCGGTTTTAGCAACTAATGAAAAACTGTTTTTT.

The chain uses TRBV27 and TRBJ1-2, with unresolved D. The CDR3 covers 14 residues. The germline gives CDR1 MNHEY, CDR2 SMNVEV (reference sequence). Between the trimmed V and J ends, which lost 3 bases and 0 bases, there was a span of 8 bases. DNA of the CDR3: TGTGCCAGCAGTTTGACTTTTCCTAACTATGGCTACACCTTC. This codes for CASSLTFPNYGYTF.

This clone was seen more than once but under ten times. In nucleotides, the CDR3 is TGTGCCAGTAAAGGGACAGCCCCTAACTATGGCTACACCTTC. As protein: CASKGTAPNYGYTF. V usage is TRBV19 and J usage is TRBJ1-2, with 7 bases lining up with TRBD1. Germline V gives CDR1 LNHDA, CDR2 SQIVND (reference sequence). J gave up 0 bases and V 7 bases, and 5 bases lay outside the gene matches. CDR3 length: 14 amino acids.

The CDR3 here is CASSPLPRNTGELFF. The CDR3, as DNA: TGTGCCAGCAGCCCGCTACCTAGGAACACCGGGGAGCTGTTTTTT. This chain links TRBV7-3 with TRBJ2-2; D not certain. The CDR3 runs 15 residues. V lost 5 bases and J lost 1, with 11 bases in between. The V gene's germline CDR1 is SGHTA and CDR2 FQGTGA.

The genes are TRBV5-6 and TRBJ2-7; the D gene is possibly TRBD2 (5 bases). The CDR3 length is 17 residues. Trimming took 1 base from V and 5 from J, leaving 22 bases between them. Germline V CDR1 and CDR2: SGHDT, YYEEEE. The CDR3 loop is CASSLLGFGVIANEQYF. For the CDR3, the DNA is TGTGCCAGCAGCTTGCTAGGGTTCGGGGTGATAGCTAACGAGCAGTACTTC.

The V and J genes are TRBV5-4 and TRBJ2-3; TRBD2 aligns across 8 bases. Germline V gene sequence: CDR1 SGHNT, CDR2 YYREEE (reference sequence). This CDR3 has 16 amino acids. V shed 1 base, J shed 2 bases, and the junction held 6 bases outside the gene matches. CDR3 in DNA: TGTGCCAGCAGCTTGTCCAGCGGGGGTGCCACAGATACGCAGTATTTT. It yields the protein CASSLSSGGATDTQYF.

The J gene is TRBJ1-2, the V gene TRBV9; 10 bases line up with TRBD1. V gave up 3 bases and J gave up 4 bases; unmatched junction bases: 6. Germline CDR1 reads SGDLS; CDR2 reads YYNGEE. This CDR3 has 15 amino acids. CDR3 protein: CASSAETGGIYGYTF. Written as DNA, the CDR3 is TGTGCCAGCAGCGCCGAGACAGGGGGCATCTATGGCTACACCTTC.

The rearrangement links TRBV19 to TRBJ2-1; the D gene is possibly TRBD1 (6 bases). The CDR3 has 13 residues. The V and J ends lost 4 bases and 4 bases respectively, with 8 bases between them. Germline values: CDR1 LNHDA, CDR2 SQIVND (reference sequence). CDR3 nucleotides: TGTGCCAGTAGTACCGGGACATACAATGAGCAGTTCTTC. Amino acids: CASSTGTYNEQFF.